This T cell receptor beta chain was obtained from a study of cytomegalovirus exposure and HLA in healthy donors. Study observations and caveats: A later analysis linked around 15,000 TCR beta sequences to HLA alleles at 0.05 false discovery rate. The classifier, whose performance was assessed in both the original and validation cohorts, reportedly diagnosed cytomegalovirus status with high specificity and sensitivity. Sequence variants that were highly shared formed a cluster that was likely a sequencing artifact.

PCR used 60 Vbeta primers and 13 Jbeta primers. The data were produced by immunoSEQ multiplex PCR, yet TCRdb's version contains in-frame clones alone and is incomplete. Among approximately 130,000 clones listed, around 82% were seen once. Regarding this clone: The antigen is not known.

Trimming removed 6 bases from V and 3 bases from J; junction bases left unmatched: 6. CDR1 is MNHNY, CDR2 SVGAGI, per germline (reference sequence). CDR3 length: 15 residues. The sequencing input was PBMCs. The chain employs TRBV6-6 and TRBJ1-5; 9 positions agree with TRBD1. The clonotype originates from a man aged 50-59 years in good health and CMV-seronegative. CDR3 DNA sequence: TGTGCCAGCAGCCGACAGGGGGTGACCAATCAGCCCCAGCATTTT. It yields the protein CASSRQGVTNQPQHF.